This TCR beta chain was found in a study of control samples from healthy donors and cancer patients. The table lists this clone with a count of one. TCRdb keeps only in-frame clones here, not all; method: immunoSEQ multiplex PCR. The repertoire holds approximately 110,000 clones, with under 90% as singletons. The TCR sequence derives from a woman in her forties or fifties in good health. Sequences were obtained from blood.

The CDR3: CASSLLPQETQYF. The CDR3 DNA reads TGTGCCAGCAGTTTATTACCTCAAGAGACCCAGTACTTC. The V call is TRBV28, the J call TRBJ2-5; no clear D. Germline V CDR1 and CDR2: MDHEN, SYDVKM. This CDR3 has 13 amino acids. Trimming pared 1 base from V and 2 bases from J, leaving 5 bases between.